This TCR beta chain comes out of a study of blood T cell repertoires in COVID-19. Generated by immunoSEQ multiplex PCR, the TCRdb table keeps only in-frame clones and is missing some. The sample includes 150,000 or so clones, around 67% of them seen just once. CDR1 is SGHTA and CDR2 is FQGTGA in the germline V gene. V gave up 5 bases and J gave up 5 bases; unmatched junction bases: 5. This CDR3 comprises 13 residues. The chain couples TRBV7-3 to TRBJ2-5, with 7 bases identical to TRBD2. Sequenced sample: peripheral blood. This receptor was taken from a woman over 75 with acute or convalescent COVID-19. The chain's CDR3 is CASSPVGGETQYF. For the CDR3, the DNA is TGTGCCAGCAGCCCAGTGGGGGGGGAGACCCAGTACTTC.